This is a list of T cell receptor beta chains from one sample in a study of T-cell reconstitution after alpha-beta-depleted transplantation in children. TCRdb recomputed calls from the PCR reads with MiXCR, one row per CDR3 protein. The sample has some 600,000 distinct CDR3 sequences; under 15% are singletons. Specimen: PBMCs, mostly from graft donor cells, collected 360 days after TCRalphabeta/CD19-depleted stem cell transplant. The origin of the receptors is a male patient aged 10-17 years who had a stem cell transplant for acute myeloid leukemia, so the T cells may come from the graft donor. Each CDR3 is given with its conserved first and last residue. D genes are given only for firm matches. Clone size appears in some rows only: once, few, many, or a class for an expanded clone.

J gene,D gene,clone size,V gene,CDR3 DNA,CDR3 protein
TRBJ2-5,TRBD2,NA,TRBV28,TGTGCCAGCTTTACTAGCGGGGGAGCAGGAGAGACCCAGTACTTC,CASFTSGGAGETQYF
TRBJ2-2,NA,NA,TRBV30,TGTGCCTGGAGTGCGGGAGTTCTGACCGGGGAGCTGTTTTTT,CAWSAGVLTGELFF
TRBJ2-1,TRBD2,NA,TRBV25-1,TGTGCCAGCAGTCCTCTCCTAGCGGGATCTTTTTTAGGTGAGCAGTTCTTC,CASSPLLAGSFLGEQFF
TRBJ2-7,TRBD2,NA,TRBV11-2,TGTGCCAGCAGCTTAGAAGTCTTTGCGGGAGGGCCCTACGAGCAGTACTTC,CASSLEVFAGGPYEQYF
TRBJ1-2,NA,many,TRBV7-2,TGTGCCAGCAGCTTATATAGGGATAACTATGGCTACACCTTC,CASSLYRDNYGYTF
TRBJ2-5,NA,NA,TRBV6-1,TGTGCCAGCAGTGAACCCCCAGGGTTACGAGAGACCCAGTACTTC,CASSEPPGLRETQYF
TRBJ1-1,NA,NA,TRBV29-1,TGCAGCGTTGTTACAGAGGACACTGAAGCTTTCTTT,CSVVTEDTEAFF
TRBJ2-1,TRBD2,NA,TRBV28,TGTGCCAGCAAAAAAGCGGGAGGGGCCTACAATGAGCAGTTCTTC,CASKKAGGAYNEQFF
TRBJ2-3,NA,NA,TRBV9,TGTGCCAGCAGCGTAGGGGGGGTAGGAGATACGCAGTATTTT,CASSVGGVGDTQYF
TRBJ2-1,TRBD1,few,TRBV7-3,TGTGCCAGCAGCTTACTGGGACAGGAGTACAATGAGCAGTTCTTC,CASSLLGQEYNEQFF
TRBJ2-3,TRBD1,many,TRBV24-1,TGTGCCACCAGTGACCACAACAGGGGTGCCACAGATACGCAGTATTTT,CATSDHNRGATDTQYF
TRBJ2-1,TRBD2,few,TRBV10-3,TGTGCCATCAGTGGTTCCGGGACTAGCGGGAGCTATGAGCAGTTCTTC,CAISGSGTSGSYEQFF
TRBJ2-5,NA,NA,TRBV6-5,TGTGCCAGCAGTTACTCTGGGGGGAGTATGGAGACCCAGTACTTC,CASSYSGGSMETQYF
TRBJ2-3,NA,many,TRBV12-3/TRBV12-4,TGTGCCAGCAGTCCCTCGGCAGATACGCAGTATTTT,CASSPSADTQYF
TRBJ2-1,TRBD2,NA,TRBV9,TGTGCCAGCAGCGTAGTAACTAGCGGGATAGGGGAGCAGTTCTTC,CASSVVTSGIGEQFF
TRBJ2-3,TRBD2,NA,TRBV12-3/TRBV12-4,TGTGCCAGCAGTTATCCCGGTCTAGCGGGAGGAGATACGCAGTATTTT,CASSYPGLAGGDTQYF
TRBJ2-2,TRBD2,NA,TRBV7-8,TGTGCCAGCAGCCCCCGCCCTACTAGCGGGAGACTCCCCGGGGAGCTGTTTTTT,CASSPRPTSGRLPGELFF
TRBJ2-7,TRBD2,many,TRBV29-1,TGCAGCGGCGGGGGGGCCGGTTACGAGCAGTACTTC,CSGGGAGYEQYF
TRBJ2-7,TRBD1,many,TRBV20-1,TGCAGTGCTCGGACAGGGGTAAGCTACGAGCAGTACTTC,CSARTGVSYEQYF
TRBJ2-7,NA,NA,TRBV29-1,TGCAGCGTTAGGGGGAGGGCCGGTTACGAGCAGTACTTC,CSVRGRAGYEQYF
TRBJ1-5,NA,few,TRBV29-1,TGCAGCGTTGAAGAGGGGGGGGCGAGCAATCAGCCCCAGCATTTT,CSVEEGGASNQPQHF
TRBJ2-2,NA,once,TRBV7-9,TGTGCCAGCAGCTTAGATACAGTGAACACCGGGGAGCTGTTTTTT,CASSLDTVNTGELFF
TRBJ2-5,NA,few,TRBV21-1,TGTGCCAGCAGTAGACACAGGGAATGGAGCCAAGAGACCCAGTACTTC,CASSRHREWSQETQYF
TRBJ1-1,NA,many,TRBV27,TGTGCCAGCAGGGGGTCTGGGGGACTGAACACTGAAGCTTTCTTT,CASRGSGGLNTEAFF
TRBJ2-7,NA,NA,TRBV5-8,TGTGCCAGCAGCCGGGGACCGATCTCCTACGAGCAGTACTTC,CASSRGPISYEQYF
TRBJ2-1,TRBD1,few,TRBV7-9,TGTGCCAGCAGCTTAGCCAGGGGGCCCGGGGTACGGTTCTTC,CASSLARGPGVRFF
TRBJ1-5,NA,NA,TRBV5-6,TGTGCCAGCAGCTTGGGGGGCCCAGGGGTTGGCAATCAGCCCCAGCATTTT,CASSLGGPGVGNQPQHF
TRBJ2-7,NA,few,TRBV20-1,TGCAGTGGAAAGCGGCAGGGTCCCTACGAGCAGTACTTC,CSGKRQGPYEQYF
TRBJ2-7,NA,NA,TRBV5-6,TGTGCCAGCAGCTTGGTGGGGACCTTCCTCTCCTACGAGCAGTACTTC,CASSLVGTFLSYEQYF
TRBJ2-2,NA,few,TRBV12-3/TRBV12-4,TGTGCCTATAGATTCACCGGGGAGCTGTTTTTT,CAYRFTGELFF
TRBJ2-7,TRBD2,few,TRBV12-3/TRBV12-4,TGTGCCAGCAGTGCCCCATGGGTTGGCGGGAGGCCACCCTACGAGCAGTACTTC,CASSAPWVGGRPPYEQYF
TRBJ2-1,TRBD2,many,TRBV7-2,TGTGCCAGCAGCTTAGGGAGGACTAGCGCCTTCTACAATGAGCAGTTCTTC,CASSLGRTSAFYNEQFF
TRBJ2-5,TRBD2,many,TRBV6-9,TGTGCCAGCTCTCATAGCGGGATGGTGGGCGAGACCCAGTACTTC,CASSHSGMVGETQYF
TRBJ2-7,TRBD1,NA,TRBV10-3,TGTGCCACTACAAACCGGACAGGGCGGAACGAGCAGTACTTC,CATTNRTGRNEQYF
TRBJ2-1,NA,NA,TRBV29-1,TGCAGCCCTGGGGGAGGCGATGAGCAGTTCTTC,CSPGGGDEQFF
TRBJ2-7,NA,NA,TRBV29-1,TGCAGCCTGAAGGGACCCTACGAGCAGTACTTC,CSLKGPYEQYF
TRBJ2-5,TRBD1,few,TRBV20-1,TGCAGTGCTAGGACGCCCTTTTACAGGGGGCAGGAGACCCAGTACTTC,CSARTPFYRGQETQYF
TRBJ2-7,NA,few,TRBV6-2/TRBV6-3,TGTGCCAGCAAACTACCGGGACGAGTCTTCTACGAGCAGTACTTC,CASKLPGRVFYEQYF
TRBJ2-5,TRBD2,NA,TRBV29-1,TGCAGCGGGGGGGGGTGGCTCCAAGAGACCCAGTACTTC,CSGGGWLQETQYF
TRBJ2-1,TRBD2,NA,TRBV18,TGTGCCAGCTCAACCCTAGCGGGAGGGAATGAGCAGTTCTTC,CASSTLAGGNEQFF
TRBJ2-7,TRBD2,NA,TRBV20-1,TGCAGCGGTACTAGCGGGATGGACGAGCAGTACTTC,CSGTSGMDEQYF
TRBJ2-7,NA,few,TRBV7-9,TGTGCCAGCAGCGGGGACTCCGCATACGAGCAGTACTTC,CASSGDSAYEQYF
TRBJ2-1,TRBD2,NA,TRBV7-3,TGTGCCAGCAGCCCACGTTGGATAGAGCGGGAGGCTGGCAATGAGCAGTTCTTC,CASSPRWIEREAGNEQFF
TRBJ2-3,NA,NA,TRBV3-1,TGTGCCAGCAGCCATCGCAAGGGAGCCAGACAATGGGCTGATACGCAGTATTTT,CASSHRKGARQWADTQYF
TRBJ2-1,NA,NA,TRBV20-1,TGCAGTGCTAGTCGGACGAGCTCCTACAATGAGCAGTTCTTC,CSASRTSSYNEQFF
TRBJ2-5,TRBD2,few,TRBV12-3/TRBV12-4,TGTGCCAGCAGCCCCAAGGTTCCTAGCGGGAGTGGGACCCAGTACTTC,CASSPKVPSGSGTQYF
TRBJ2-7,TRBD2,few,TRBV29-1,TGCAGCGTGGGGGGACTAGCGGGAGTTAACGAGCAGTACTTC,CSVGGLAGVNEQYF
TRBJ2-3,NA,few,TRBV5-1,TGCGCCAGCAGACAAGGGGGGCGGACAGATACGCAGTATTTT,CASRQGGRTDTQYF
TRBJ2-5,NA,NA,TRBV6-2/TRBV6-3,TGTGCCAGCAGGGGGGCGAGGGCGGAGAGACAAGAGACCCAGTACTTC,CASRGARAERQETQYF
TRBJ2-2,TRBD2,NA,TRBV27,TGTGCCAGCAGCCATTACCTTCGGGTCTCGCGGGGGACCGGGGAGCTGTTTTTT,CASSHYLRVSRGTGELFF
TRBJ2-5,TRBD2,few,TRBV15,TGTGCCACCAGCAGTCCGGGACTAGCGGATCAAGAGACCCAGTACTTC,CATSSPGLADQETQYF
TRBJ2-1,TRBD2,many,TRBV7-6,TGTGCCAGCAGCTTAGCGCCACTAGCGGGGTCCTACAATGAGCAGTTCTTC,CASSLAPLAGSYNEQFF
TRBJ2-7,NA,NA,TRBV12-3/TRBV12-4,TGTGCCAGCAGTTCCTGGGTCCGGGGGCCGACCTACGAGCAGTACTTC,CASSSWVRGPTYEQYF